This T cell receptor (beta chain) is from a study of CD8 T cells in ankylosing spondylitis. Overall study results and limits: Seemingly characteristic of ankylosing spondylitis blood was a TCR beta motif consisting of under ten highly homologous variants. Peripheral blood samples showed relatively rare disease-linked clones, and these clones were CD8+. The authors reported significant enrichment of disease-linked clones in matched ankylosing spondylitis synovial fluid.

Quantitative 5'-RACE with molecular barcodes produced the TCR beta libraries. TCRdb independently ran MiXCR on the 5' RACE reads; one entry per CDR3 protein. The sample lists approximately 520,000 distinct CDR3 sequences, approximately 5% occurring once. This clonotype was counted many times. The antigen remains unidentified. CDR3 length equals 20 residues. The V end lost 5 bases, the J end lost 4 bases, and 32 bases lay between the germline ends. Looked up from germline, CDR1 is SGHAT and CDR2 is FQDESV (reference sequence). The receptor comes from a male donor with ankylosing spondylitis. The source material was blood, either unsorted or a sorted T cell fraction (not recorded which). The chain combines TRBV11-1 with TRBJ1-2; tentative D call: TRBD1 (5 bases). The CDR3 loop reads CASSLSPISFGPRQFYGYTF. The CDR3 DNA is TGTGCCAGCAGCCTCTCCCCTATTTCCTTTGGGCCGCGACAGTTCTATGGCTACACCTTC.